These 27 T cell receptor beta chains were sequenced from one sample in a study of CD8 T cells in Susac syndrome. When the RNA was reverse transcribed, random hexamers were used with an input of about 0.5 to 1 ug. MiXCR was run by TCRdb on the immunoSEQ multiplex PCR reads, yielding one entry per CDR3 protein. The sample gives some 300,000 distinct CDR3 sequences, 70% to 90% of which show up once; approximately 0.11% is in the top ten. Sequencing was carried out using CD8+ T cells from PBMCs. The receptors derive from a human donor with multiple sclerosis.

V is TRBV20-1 and J is TRBJ1-2, with D maybe TRBD1 (5 bases). Germline CDR1 DFQATT, CDR2 SNEGSKA (reference sequence). This CDR3 spans 14 amino acids. V was cut by 0 bases and J by 2 bases, with 10 bases left in between. CDR3 protein: CSARDRDRNYGYTF. CDR3 bases: TGCAGTGCTAGAGATCGTGACAGAAACTATGGCTACACCTTC.

This sequence joins TRBV4-1 and TRBJ1-1; no clear D gene. Germline CDR1 MGHRA, CDR2 YSYEKL. V was clipped by 4 bases and J by 7 bases, with 13 bases between them. The CDR3 extends over 13 amino acids. The CDR3, as DNA: TGCGCCAGCAGCCCCGGCGGAGATGATGAAGCTTTCTTT. This translates into CASSPGGDDEAFF.

The CDR3 sequence: CASRTTGGWTEAFF. The CDR3 DNA follows: TGTGCCAGCAGAACGACAGGGGGGTGGACTGAAGCTTTCTTT. The chain carries TRBV27 and TRBJ1-1; 9 bases match TRBD1. Trimming took 6 bases from V and 5 from J; bases not matched to a gene: 7. The CDR3 consists of 14 residues. Per germline, CDR1 MNHEY and CDR2 SMNVEV (reference sequence).

This chain uses TRBV23-1 with TRBJ2-5; TRBD1 is a possible D gene (6 bases). TRBV23-1 is classed as an ORF, of uncertain function. The CDR3 is made up of 17 amino acids. Trimming shortened V by 3 bases and J by 2 bases, and 19 bases separated the two germline ends. CDR3 nucleotide sequence: TGCGCCAGCAGTCATCCCAGGACAGACGGTATTCAAGAGACCCAGTACTTC. Translating it yields CASSHPRTDGIQETQYF.

The chain's CDR3 is CASSYPTLGTGYEDTEAFF. CDR3 bases: TGTGCCAGCAGCTATCCTACTCTGGGGACAGGGTATGAGGACACTGAAGCTTTCTTT. This sequence joins TRBV5-6 and TRBJ1-1; the match to TRBD1 covers 9 bases. The length of the CDR3 is 19 residues. V lost 3 bases to trimming and J lost 3 bases; unmatched junction nucleotides: 18. The germline gives CDR1 SGHDT, CDR2 YYEEEE.

The chain links TRBV29-1 to TRBJ1-2; D not resolved. CDR1 and CDR2 from the germline V gene are SQVTM and ANQGSEA. The length of the CDR3 is 14 residues. Trimming removed 6 bases at V and 0 bases at J, with 14 bases between. CDR3 residues: CSVPVYGSNYGYTF. CDR3 nucleotides: TGCAGCGTCCCGGTATACGGATCTAACTATGGCTACACCTTC.

The J gene is TRBJ1-5, the V gene TRBV5-1, with 8 bases aligning to TRBD1. Losses at the gene ends were 0 bases for V and 4 bases for J; bases not matched to a gene: 3. This CDR3 is 15 amino acids long. The germline gives CDR1 SGHRS, CDR2 YFSETQ. The CDR3 region is CASSLAGTGNQPQHF. The CDR3, as DNA: TGCGCCAGCAGCTTGGCCGGGACAGGTAATCAGCCCCAGCATTTT.

The chain joins TRBV5-6 to TRBJ2-3; 14 bases map to TRBD2. CDR1 and CDR2 from the germline V gene are SGHDT and YYEEEE. The CDR3 consists of 15 residues. J gave up 7 bases and V 4 bases, and 5 bases lay outside the gene matches. CDR3 sequence reads: CASSTGTSGSYTQYF. The CDR3 bases are TGTGCCAGCAGCACAGGGACTAGCGGGAGTTATACGCAGTATTTT.

The J gene is TRBJ2-7, the V gene TRBV20-1; 11 positions agree with TRBD1. There are 14 residues in the CDR3. Germline V gene lookup returns CDR1 DFQATT and CDR2 SNEGSKA (reference sequence). Trimming removed 5 bases from V and 4 bases from J; junction bases left unmatched: 7. As DNA, the CDR3 is TGCAGTGCTTTCCCGGACAGGGGGCTATACGAGCAGTACTTC. Encoded protein: CSAFPDRGLYEQYF.

This CDR3 reads CASSLEAVTLRYGYTF. CDR3 DNA sequence: TGTGCCAGCAGCTTGGAGGCAGTCACCTTGCGGTATGGCTACACCTTC. The chain combines TRBV5-5 with TRBJ1-2; D call uncertain. The CDR3 runs 16 residues. In germline, CDR1 is SGHKS, CDR2 YYEKEE (reference sequence). Between the trimmed V and J ends, which lost 0 bases and 5 bases, there was a span of 17 bases.

This rearrangement joins TRBV25-1 to TRBJ1-1; D ambiguous. The CDR3 sequence is 13 residues long. V shed 4 bases and J shed 0 bases, with 6 bases lying between them. Germline V CDR1 and CDR2: MGHDK, SYGVNS. CDR3 DNA sequence: TGTGCCAGCAGTGTCGCGGTGAACACTGAAGCTTTCTTT. Encoded protein: CASSVAVNTEAFF.

The rearrangement links TRBV7-9 to TRBJ2-3; 8 bases align to TRBD1. Looked up from germline, CDR1 is SEHNR and CDR2 is FQNEAQ (reference sequence). Trimming at V came to 7 bases and at J to 3 bases, leaving 9 bases not matched to a gene. The CDR3 totals 15 residues. In DNA form, the CDR3 reads TGTGCCAGCACCGCCCAGGGGGCGCAGACAGATACGCAGTATTTT. This translates into CASTAQGAQTDTQYF.

This clonotype came up a few times. The chain carries TRBV12-3 or TRBV12-4 and TRBJ1-1; D possibly corresponds to TRBD1 (5 bases). CDR3 length: 13 amino acids. V lost 5 bases and J 0 bases, leaving 7 bases between the germline ends. The CDR3 here is CASSRTLNTEAFF. CDR3 DNA sequence: TGTGCCAGCAGTCGGACACTGAACACTGAAGCTTTCTTT.

V is TRBV6-6 and J is TRBJ2-1, with D possibly being TRBD2 (6 bases). This CDR3 region has 16 residues. Per germline, CDR1 MNHNY and CDR2 SVGAGI (reference sequence). The germline V and J ends were trimmed by 5 bases and 0 bases, with 14 bases remaining between them. The CDR3 nucleotides are TGTGCCAGCAGTCCCATTGGGGACTCCTCCTACAATGAGCAGTTCTTC. Protein product: CASSPIGDSSYNEQFF.

V gene TRBV29-1 combines with J gene TRBJ2-1, with TRBD2 matching 8 bases. This CDR3 comprises 14 residues. J gave up 8 bases and V 6 bases, and 12 bases lay outside the gene matches. Germline CDR1 reads SQVTM; CDR2 reads ANQGSEA. The CDR3 DNA is TGCAGCGTACGTACGGGACTAGATATGCATGAGCAGTTCTTC. Its translation is CSVRTGLDMHEQFF.

The V gene is TRBV5-4, the J gene TRBJ2-1; 13 bases are a match to TRBD2. Germline V gene sequence: CDR1 SGHNT, CDR2 YYREEE (reference sequence). The V gene end was trimmed by 4 bases and the J gene end by 2 bases; junction bases not matched to a gene: 6. The CDR3 is 17 residues long. Written as DNA, the CDR3 is TGTGCCAGCAGCGGACTAGCGGGAGTTTTTGCCTACAATGAGCAGTTCTTC. Its protein is CASSGLAGVFAYNEQFF.

As regards this clonotype: One end of the junction fails to match germline, which may point to a read error. The chain recombines TRBV28 with TRBJ1-1, with 11 bases aligning to TRBD1. In germline, CDR1 is MDHEN, CDR2 SYDVKM. The CDR3 consists of 15 residues. The CDR3, as DNA: TGTGCCAGCAGCGAGGGGCCGGACAGGGGGCTTGAAGTTTTCTTT. This translates into CASSEGPDRGLEVFF.

This chain joins TRBV6-2 or TRBV6-3 and TRBJ1-5; 7 bases are a match to TRBD1. The CDR3 runs 13 residues. V lost 7 bases to trimming and J lost 6 bases; unmatched junction nucleotides: 6. Germline V lookup: CDR1 MNHEY, CDR2 SVGEGT. In DNA, the CDR3 is TGTGCCAGCACGGCAGGGGGGGGTCAGCCCCAGCATTTT. This translates into CASTAGGGQPQHF.

This CDR3 reads CASSPLNRVYEQYF. The CDR3 coding sequence is TGTGCCAGCAGCCCTCTGAACAGGGTGTACGAGCAGTACTTC. The chain couples TRBV27 to TRBJ2-7; possible D gene TRBD1, 6 bases. The V and J ends lost 6 bases and 4 bases respectively, with 16 bases between them. The CDR3 loop spans 14 amino acids. Looked up from germline, CDR1 is MNHEY and CDR2 is SMNVEV (reference sequence).

The CDR3 reads CASSQSPGQGIYGYTF. The CDR3 region has the DNA TGCGCCAGCAGCCAATCACCGGGACAGGGAATCTATGGCTACACCTTC. J is TRBJ1-2 and V is TRBV4-1; 9 bases fit TRBD1. V trimming: 2 bases; J trimming: 4 bases; junction bases outside the gene matches: 8. Germline values: CDR1 MGHRA, CDR2 YSYEKL. This CDR3 contains 16 residues.

The chain employs TRBV9 and TRBJ2-7; D not resolved. From germline, CDR1 is SGDLS and CDR2 YYNGEE. Trimming pared 0 bases from V and 1 base from J, leaving 8 bases between. This CDR3 is built from 14 residues. The CDR3 DNA sequence: TGTGCCAGCAGCGTAGTTGGTGGTTCCTACGAGCAGTACTTC. This encodes CASSVVGGSYEQYF.

This clonotype was observed once. The chain employs TRBV25-1 and TRBJ1-2, with D maybe TRBD1 (6 bases). The CDR3 consists of 15 residues. The germline CDR1 and CDR2 sequences are MGHDK and SYGVNS. Trimming left V 1 base short and J 5 bases short, with 14 bases between. CDR3 amino acids: CASSEFGGGGYGYTF. In DNA form, the CDR3 reads TGTGCCAGCAGTGAATTTGGGGGGGGCGGATATGGCTACACCTTC.

The J gene is TRBJ2-1, the V gene TRBV7-9, with TRBD1 matching over 7 bases. Germline CDR1 SEHNR, CDR2 FQNEAQ (reference sequence). Trimming at V came to 6 bases and at J to 10 bases, leaving 12 bases not matched to a gene. CDR3 length: 14 residues. This CDR3 is CASSPFFKGQEQFF. As DNA, the CDR3 is TGTGCCAGCAGTCCCTTCTTTAAGGGACAGGAGCAGTTCTTC. The full variable domain, in which reference TRBV7-9 and TRBJ2-1 provide the parts outside the CDR3, is DTGVSQNPRHKITKRGQNVTFRCDPISEHNRLYWYRQTLGQGPEFLTYFQNEAQLEKSRLLSDRFSAERPKGSFSTLEIQRTEQGDSAMYLCASSPFFKGQEQFFGPGTRLTVL.

This chain links TRBV10-3 with TRBJ2-3; 9 positions match TRBD2. Germline CDR1 and CDR2: ENHRY and SYGVKD. The CDR3 totals 14 residues. Trimming cost V 6 bases and J 1 base; bases outside gene matches: 2. The CDR3 region has the DNA TGTGCCATCAGCCCTAGCGGGGGCACAGATACGCAGTATTTT. Amino acids: CAISPSGGTDTQYF.

With respect to this clonotype: It is likely a read error, because the conserved phenylalanine at the end of the CDR3 is missing. The gene calls are TRBV9 and TRBJ2-5; 8 nucleotides align to TRBD1. V lost 4 bases, J lost 5 bases, and 7 bases stayed unmatched. The CDR3 is 14 residues long. Germline lookup yields CDR1 SGDLS and CDR2 YYNGEE. The CDR3 bases are TGTGCCAGCAGCACCTGGACAGGGCTGGAGACCCAGTACCTC. Amino acid sequence: CASSTWTGLETQYL.

The rearrangement joins TRBV5-4 to TRBJ1-6, with D possibly being TRBD1 (6 bases). Trimming left V 2 bases short and J 10 bases short, with 13 bases between. Germline loops: CDR1 SGHNT, CDR2 YYREEE (reference sequence). The CDR3 totals 14 residues. Written as DNA, the CDR3 is TGTGCCAGCAGCTTCAGGGGAGTTGTGTCACCCCTCCACTTT. It codes for CASSFRGVVSPLHF. The complete variable domain, with remaining parts taken from reference TRBV5-4 and TRBJ1-6, reads ETGVTQSPTHLIKTRGQQVTLRCSSQSGHNTVSWYQQALGQGPQFIFQYYREEENGRGNFPPRFSGLQFPNYSSELNVNALELDDSALYLCASSFRGVVSPLHFGNGTRLTVT.

This clonotype was detected a few times. The chain couples TRBV6-6 to TRBJ1-2; D might be TRBD1 (5 bases). Trimming took 0 bases from V and 8 from J, leaving 7 bases between them. From germline, CDR1 is MNHNY and CDR2 SVGAGI (reference sequence). The CDR3 has 12 amino acids. CDR3: CASSYSWGGYTF. Written as DNA, the CDR3 is TGTGCCAGCAGTTACTCCTGGGGGGGCTACACCTTC.